This T cell receptor beta chain emerged from a study of shared clonotypes between healthy human individuals (dated by TCRdb to between 2020 and 2021). Looking at the study overall: The cohort comprised a couple of women and a few men aged 18 to 49 years. To estimate repertoire size and how much clonotype sharing occurs between individuals, the study deeply sequenced the blood TCR repertoires of five healthy adults. To increase sequencing depth and limit assay-specific biases, different laboratories used diverse techniques to prepare libraries and sequence TCR repertoires. Between about 0.9 and 9 billion PBMCs per donor were obtained by leukapheresis. Results and caveats for the whole study, not just this receptor: The small number of donors limited the genetic and exposure-history diversity represented. Based on pairwise subsampling, the degree of clonotype sharing among donors was expected to be affected by sequencing depth. Sampling was restricted to blood, and TCR repertoires in tissues likely differ from the TCR repertoires found in blood.

Using the deep immunoSEQ assay, multiplex PCR amplified TCR CDR3 regions from genomic DNA. For each cell subset, the extracted genomic DNA was distributed evenly across all wells of several immunoSEQ 96-well plates, and each plate served as one replicate. Each replicate PCR for unsorted PBMC received 300 to 350 ng genomic DNA, equal to about 30,000 T cell genomes. Genomic DNA from unsorted PBMC was sequenced over ten immunoSEQ deep assay plates. Purified libraries were measured with a Qubit 3.0 fluorometer, size-checked on a Bioanalyzer 2100, and measured again with the KAPA Library Quantification kit. Every immunoSEQ 96-well plate was sequenced on a dedicated single-read 150-cycle Illumina NextSeq 550 flow cell. The source study handled its data this way. Because only junctional sequences without quality scores were contained in the immunoSEQ output, filtering matching that applied to full-length reads could not be performed. Sequences were annotated with PyIR, a Python wrapper for IgBLAST v1.9, using IMGT germline references to assign V/J genes and CDR3. Reads were removed for weak V/J assignments (E-value above 1e-6), missing CDR3, stop codons, out-of-frame junctions, or ambiguous translated residues. V3J clonotypes were defined by identical inferred V gene, J gene, and CDR3 amino acid sequence. To compute the percentage overlap between repertoires, the number of shared unique clonotypes was divided by the size of the smaller repertoire. Three approaches were used to assess repertoire richness: RTK rarefaction, the Chao1 estimator, and Recon v2.1 estimates of unobserved clonotypes. TCRdb obtained this table from immuneACCESS and retained in-frame rearrangements with V and J assigned. These tables miss some clones; where compared with another copy, unresolved V genes account for less than half of the shortfall, and the remainder is unexplained. V, J and clone size derive from that table, while D and trimming were established from the DNA sequence. The sample table shows some 490,000 clones, and approximately 82% are seen once. About 12% of the sample rests with the top ten.

Measured from the cysteine to the phenylalanine, the CDR3 is 12 residues long. The kept DNA is CDR3 alone, 36 bases in frame from the first base. CDR1 is given as SGHVS and CDR2 as FNYEAQ, both from the germline V gene. Trimming at the junction amounts to 1 base on V and 4 bases on J, and the germline ends lie 1 base apart. This clone has only a few counts. It has no known antigen specificity. The record has no base qualities; no much larger clone is one base away. The donors were healthy, HIV-negative adults who had no recently reported acute infections or vaccinations. Every donor was a Caucasian adult living in Nashville, Tennessee, USA. For unsorted samples, about 90 million PBMCs were counted and genomic DNA was extracted with the QIAamp DNA Blood Mini kit. After blood collection by leukapheresis, PBMCs were isolated using Ficoll-Histopaque density gradient centrifugation and then cryopreserved in the vapor phase of liquid nitrogen.

The chain was built from TRBV7-6 and TRBJ2-2; the D gene cannot be resolved reliably. Sequencing was performed on PBMCs. The sequence came from a woman aged 40-49 years in good health. Some clones in this sample may be carry-over from other donors' samples. The CDR3 region: CASSLVTGELFF. DNA sequence: TGTGCCAGCAGCTTAGTCACCGGGGAGCTGTTTTTT.